These T cell receptor beta chains were read from a single sample in a study of blood T cell repertoires in COVID-19. TCRdb's copy holds only in-frame clones and misses some; the assay was immunoSEQ multiplex PCR. There are fewer than 300,000 clones in the sample; roughly 84% occur only once, and around 1.6% lies in the top ten. Input material: peripheral blood. The receptor source for this set is a human donor with COVID-19, enrolled during active disease. The donor label of this sample is uncertain. CDR3s include the opening cysteine and the closing phenylalanine or tryptophan. The order of the fields is clone size, D gene, CDR3 length, V gene, J gene, CDR3 protein. A D gene is named only where the DNA matches it firmly. Size values are once, few and many counts, or a class for expanded clones, and some rows have none.

NA	NA	13	TRBV30	TRBJ1-5	CAWNTGLGQPQHF
NA	TRBD1	15	TRBV2	TRBJ1-3	CASSPDREAGNTIYF
NA	NA	16	TRBV3-1/TRBV3-2	TRBJ2-2	CASSQSFVVSTGELFF
once	TRBD1	18	TRBV5-6	TRBJ2-7	CASSLGGTGVRPKGEQYF
NA	NA	13	TRBV6-2/TRBV6-3	TRBJ2-1	CASSYSPYNEQFF
NA	TRBD1	14	TRBV3-1/TRBV3-2	TRBJ1-1	CASSPADRGGASFF
NA	NA	13	TRBV30	TRBJ1-1	CAWRRHTNTEAFF
NA	TRBD2	16	TRBV5-1	TRBJ2-1	CASSMGWTSFGNEQFF
once	NA	15	TRBV15	TRBJ1-6	CATSRDPGPNSPLHF
NA	NA	14	TRBV7-9	TRBJ2-7	CASSLVWGEYEQYF
few	TRBD1	14	TRBV7-8	TRBJ2-1	CASSPGQLNNEQFF
NA	NA	16	TRBV10-1	TRBJ1-2	CASSKPPEQNLYGYTF
NA	TRBD1	16	TRBV11-2	TRBJ2-3	CASSTVSGRGTDTQYF
few	NA	14	TRBV5-1	TRBJ1-6	CASSLDGTGSPLHF
NA	NA	15	TRBV10-3	TRBJ2-1	CAISAGGSSYNEQFF
NA	TRBD1	17	TRBV28	TRBJ2-2	CASRPSGTGGYTGELFF
NA	TRBD2	14	TRBV29-1	TRBJ2-5	CSVAASGNQETQYF
NA	NA	15	TRBV5-6	TRBJ2-7	CASSWRRPSSYEQYF
NA	NA	16	TRBV6-4	TRBJ2-1	CASSDGMGQGINEQFF
NA	NA	14	TRBV7-9	TRBJ1-4	CASSHDRDPRKLFF
NA	TRBD2	15	TRBV7-8	TRBJ2-1	CASSLDGTRIGEQFF
NA	TRBD1	15	TRBV5-6	TRBJ1-2	CASSPYRTGNYGYTF
NA	NA	15	TRBV5-1	TRBJ2-2	CASSLGQAVTGELFF
NA	NA	14	TRBV5-1	TRBJ1-6	CASSLVEGDSPLHF
NA	TRBD2	17	TRBV4-1	TRBJ2-3	CASSQEGLAGRTDTQYF
NA	TRBD1	13	TRBV5-5	TRBJ1-5	CASSSQGDQPQHF
NA	NA	16	TRBV27	TRBJ1-4	CASSTSVAGLGEKLFF
once	NA	17	TRBV27	TRBJ2-7	CASSLSIETEFPYEQYF
NA	TRBD1	14	TRBV6-1	TRBJ2-5	CASSEIGGVETQYF
NA	NA	12	TRBV9	TRBJ2-3	CASSPRADTQYF
NA	NA	15	TRBV19	TRBJ2-1	CASSIRRGREEEQFF
NA	NA	15	TRBV5-8	TRBJ1-3	CASSFWQGSGNTIYF
few	TRBD1	15	TRBV18	TRBJ2-7	CASSPGGGGQDEQYF
NA	NA	15	TRBV7-3	TRBJ2-1	CASSSLSVSYNEQFF
NA	NA	15	TRBV7-2	TRBJ2-7	CASSPGPRGAYEQYF
few	NA	14	TRBV5-1	TRBJ1-1	CASSLAGQGGEAFF
NA	NA	14	TRBV18	TRBJ1-1	CASSPDWGANEAFF
NA	TRBD2	16	TRBV28	TRBJ2-1	CASSFLSGSITNEQFF
NA	TRBD1	13	TRBV4-3	TRBJ1-2	CASAPHRGLGYTF
NA	NA	15	TRBV2	TRBJ2-2	CASGRVRANTGELFF
once	NA	14	TRBV5-1	TRBJ1-5	CASSLGVGDQPQHF
NA	TRBD1	14	TRBV7-9	TRBJ2-7	CASNSGTGLYEQYF
NA	NA	11	TRBV7-9	TRBJ2-7	CASSSDYEQYF
NA	TRBD1	14	TRBV28	TRBJ2-2	CASSVQGPGWELFF
NA	NA	13	TRBV12-3/TRBV12-4	TRBJ1-1	CASSPAEGTEAFF
NA	NA	15	TRBV7-3	TRBJ2-7	CASSPDGVAAYEQYF
NA	NA	13	TRBV19	TRBJ1-5	CASSTATGQPQHF
NA	TRBD1	14	TRBV30	TRBJ2-5	CAWSFGQGVETQYF
NA	TRBD1	16	TRBV3-1/TRBV3-2	TRBJ1-6	CASSQERTGAGSPLHF
NA	NA	15	TRBV19	TRBJ1-1	CASSINGELNTEAFF
NA	NA	16	TRBV11-2	TRBJ1-3	CASSLVPTVSGNTIYF
NA	TRBD1	17	TRBV4-1	TRBJ2-1	CASSQEGQRMPYNEQFF
NA	NA	15	TRBV20-1	TRBJ1-1	CSASRAGLSGTEAFF
NA	TRBD1	14	TRBV7-9	TRBJ2-5	CASSFDRAQETQYF
few	NA	14	TRBV7-2	TRBJ1-2	CASSLLQGSYGYTF
NA	NA	12	TRBV19	TRBJ2-3	CASTGGTDTQYF